This TCR beta chain was sequenced for a study of blood T cell repertoires in COVID-19. Study-level information: Some COVID-19 samples were acute and others convalescent; all came from the United States, Italy and Spain.

Profiled with immunoSEQ multiplex PCR; TCRdb holds only in-frame clones, not every one. The table lists some 250,000 clones, roughly 88% of them singletons. The germline gives CDR1 LNHDA, CDR2 SQIVND (reference sequence). CDR3 size: 14 residues. V was clipped by 5 bases and J by 0 bases, with 10 bases between them. The sequence was collected from a man older than 75 with acute or convalescent COVID-19. Sequencing was performed on peripheral blood. This chain connects TRBV19 to TRBJ1-1; tentatively, D is TRBD1 (6 bases). The CDR3 loop reads CASSFGTLNTEAFF. As DNA, the CDR3 is TGTGCCAGTAGTTTCGGGACACTGAACACTGAAGCTTTCTTT.